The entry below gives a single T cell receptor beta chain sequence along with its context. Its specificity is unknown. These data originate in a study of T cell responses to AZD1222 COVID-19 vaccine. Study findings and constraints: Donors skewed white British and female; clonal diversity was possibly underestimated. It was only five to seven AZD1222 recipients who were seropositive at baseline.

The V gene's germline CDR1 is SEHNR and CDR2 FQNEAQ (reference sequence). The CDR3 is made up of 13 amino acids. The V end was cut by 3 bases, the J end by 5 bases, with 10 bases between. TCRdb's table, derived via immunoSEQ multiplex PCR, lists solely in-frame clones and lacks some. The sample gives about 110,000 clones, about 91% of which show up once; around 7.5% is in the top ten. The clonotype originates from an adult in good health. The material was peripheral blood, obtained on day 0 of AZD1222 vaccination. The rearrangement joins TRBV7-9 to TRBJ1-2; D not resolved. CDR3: CASSFPGGYGYTF. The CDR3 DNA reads TGTGCCAGCAGCTTCCCCGGAGGGTATGGCTACACCTTC.